One sample yielded the 21 T cell receptor beta chains listed below, sequenced in a study of blood T cell repertoires in COVID-19. Profiled with immunoSEQ multiplex PCR; TCRdb holds only in-frame clones, not every one. The sample lists around 49,000 clones, approximately 80% occurring once. The sequencing sample was made of peripheral blood. Every receptor here comes from a woman aged 60 to 75 with acute or convalescent COVID-19.

The V call is TRBV18, the J call TRBJ1-2, with D maybe TRBD1 (6 bases). Germline V gene data show CDR1 as KGHSH and CDR2 as LQKENI. V lost 0 bases to trimming and J lost 7 bases, with 9 bases between them. CDR3 size: 13 residues. As DNA, the CDR3 is TGTGCCAGCTCACCACCCACAGGGACTGGCTACACCTTC. Encoded protein: CASSPPTGTGYTF.

The rearrangement joins TRBV9 to TRBJ1-6; D ambiguous. The CDR3 spans 14 residues. Germline V gene lookup returns CDR1 SGDLS and CDR2 YYNGEE. V gave up 2 bases and J gave up 8 bases, with 11 bases separating them. The CDR3 DNA follows: TGTGCCAGCAGCGTGCGGGCTCAGGATTCACCCCTCCACTTT. Residues: CASSVRAQDSPLHF. The entire variable domain, with the rest obtained from reference TRBV9 and TRBJ1-6, is as follows: DSGVTQTPKHLITATGQRVTLRCSPRSGDLSVYWYQQSLDQGLQFLIQYYNGEERAKGNILERFSAQQFPDLHSELNLSSLELGDSALYFCASSVRAQDSPLHFGNGTRLTVT.

J is TRBJ2-7 and V is TRBV5-6; 14 bases are a match to TRBD2. Unmatched junction bases numbered 6, after V lost 4 bases and J lost 6 bases. CDR1 and CDR2 from the germline V gene are SGHDT and YYEEEE. There are 15 residues in the CDR3. The CDR3 coding sequence is TGTGCCAGCAGCCTTCCGGGACTAGCGGGAGTCGAGCAGTACTTC. Protein sequence: CASSLPGLAGVEQYF.

The chain carries TRBV15 and TRBJ1-1; 9 nucleotides line up with TRBD1. J lost 2 bases, V lost 2 bases, and 9 bases had no gene match. CDR3 length: 17 amino acids. Germline CDR1 is LNHNV and CDR2 is YYDKDF (reference sequence). Here the CDR3 DNA reads TGTGCCACCAGCAGAAGGACAGGGGCCGATTCCAACACTGAAGCTTTCTTT. It codes for CATSRRTGADSNTEAFF.

This clone appeared a few times. This chain uses TRBV2 with TRBJ1-5; a possible D gene is TRBD1 (5 bases). Germline CDR1 reads SNHLY; CDR2 reads FYNNEI. Trimming cost V 2 bases and J 6 bases, with 8 bases left between them. This CDR3 comprises 13 residues. This chain's CDR3 is CASSEQGAQPQHF. The CDR3 DNA reads as TGTGCCAGCAGTGAACAGGGTGCTCAGCCCCAGCATTTT.

The chain joins TRBV5-4 to TRBJ2-5, with D perhaps matching TRBD1 (5 bases). The V gene lost 3 bases and the J gene lost 2 bases, with 11 bases spanning the gap. CDR1 is SGHNT and CDR2 is YYREEE in the germline V gene (reference sequence). This CDR3 has 14 residues. Here the CDR3 reads CASSSRQIQETQYF. The CDR3 coding sequence is TGTGCCAGCAGCTCAAGACAGATTCAAGAGACCCAGTACTTC.

This clone showed up just once. This CDR3 reads CATSRGAGTSGRHGETQYF. The DNA of the CDR3 is TGTGCCACCAGCAGAGGGGCCGGGACTAGCGGGAGGCACGGAGAGACCCAGTACTTC. V is TRBV15 and J is TRBJ2-5, with 15 bases aligning to TRBD2. Germline V gene data show CDR1 as LNHNV and CDR2 as YYDKDF (reference sequence). Unmatched junction bases numbered 10, after V lost 1 base and J lost 4 bases. The CDR3 length is 19 residues.

The J gene is TRBJ1-3, the V gene TRBV11-2; no clear D gene. Germline V gene lookup returns CDR1 SGHAT and CDR2 FQNNGV. This CDR3 is 16 amino acids long. Trimming pared 1 base from V and 0 bases from J, leaving 10 bases between. This CDR3 reads CASSLVVGNSGNTIYF. The CDR3 DNA is TGTGCCAGCAGCTTAGTGGTCGGGAACTCTGGAAACACCATATATTTT.

The gene calls are TRBV7-7 and TRBJ2-7; D is perhaps TRBD1 (5 bases). The CDR3 totals 15 residues. In germline, CDR1 is SSHAT, CDR2 FNYEAQ (reference sequence). V was clipped by 5 bases and J by 2 bases, with 16 bases between them. In DNA form, the CDR3 reads TGTGCCAGCAGCGCTCCCGACAGCATCCCCTACGAGCAGTACTTC. Protein: CASSAPDSIPYEQYF.

V gene TRBV28 combines with J gene TRBJ1-6; tentatively, D is TRBD1 (5 bases). Deletions cut 4 bases from V and 9 bases from J, with 16 bases between. The CDR3 totals 15 residues. Per germline, CDR1 MDHEN and CDR2 SYDVKM. CDR3 sequence (DNA): TGTGCCAGCAGTTCCCGCCGAGGCAGGGCTTCACCCCTCCACTTT. It specifies CASSSRRGRASPLHF. Drawing the rest from reference TRBV28 and TRBJ1-6, the complete variable domain is DVKVTQSSRYLVKRTGEKVFLECVQDMDHENMFWYRQDPGLGLRLIYFSYDVKMKEKGDIPEGYSVSREKKERFSLILESASTNQTSMYLCASSSRRGRASPLHFGNGTRLTVT.

The V gene is TRBV10-3, the J gene TRBJ1-1; 7 nucleotides line up with TRBD1. The germline V gene encodes CDR1 ENHRY and CDR2 SYGVKD. There are 14 residues in the CDR3. V lost 6 bases to trimming and J lost 2 bases; unmatched junction nucleotides: 6. CDR3 sequence (DNA): TGTGCCATCAGACCCGGGACAGCAAACACTGAAGCTTTCTTT. Protein product: CAIRPGTANTEAFF.

The rearrangement links TRBV5-1 to TRBJ1-2; tentatively, D is TRBD1 (5 bases). CDR1 and CDR2 from the germline V gene are SGHRS and YFSETQ. The CDR3 spans 13 residues. The germline V and J ends were trimmed by 4 bases and 2 bases, with 9 bases remaining between them. The CDR3 DNA reads as TGCGCCAGCAGCCCGACAGCCAACTATGGCTACACCTTC. Protein: CASSPTANYGYTF.

This sequence joins TRBV15 and TRBJ2-5; 8 bases match TRBD2. V gave up 5 bases and J gave up 5 bases; unmatched junction bases: 7. Germline loops: CDR1 LNHNV, CDR2 YYDKDF (reference sequence). The CDR3 sequence is 14 residues long. The CDR3 sequence is CATSSRGGGETQYF. The CDR3 DNA follows: TGTGCCACCAGCTCTAGGGGCGGGGGGGAGACCCAGTACTTC.

The chain carries TRBV9 and TRBJ1-2; no clear D. Trimming took 0 bases from V and 4 from J, leaving 13 bases between them. This CDR3 is built from 15 residues. Germline loops: CDR1 SGDLS, CDR2 YYNGEE. The DNA for the CDR3 is TGTGCCAGCAGCGTAGGGGAAGGGAGAACCTATGGCTACACCTTC. Protein sequence: CASSVGEGRTYGYTF.

The chain is built from TRBV19 and TRBJ1-1; D remains ambiguous. The V gene lost 6 bases and the J gene lost 11 bases, with 19 bases spanning the gap. Germline loops: CDR1 LNHDA, CDR2 SQIVND (reference sequence). CDR3 length: 13 amino acids. This chain's CDR3 is CASSPDRERLAFF. CDR3 sequence (DNA): TGTGCCAGTAGCCCAGATCGGGAGCGTTTGGCTTTCTTT.

The chain combines TRBV4-2 with TRBJ2-3; 8 positions match TRBD2. Per the germline V gene, CDR1 is LGHNA and CDR2 is YNFKEQ. V lost 0 bases and J lost 5; bases outside the gene matches: 13. The CDR3 is 18 residues long. The CDR3: CASSQDLPIAGFRDTQYF. CDR3 nucleotide sequence: TGTGCCAGCAGCCAAGATCTCCCTATAGCGGGATTTAGAGATACGCAGTATTTT.

This sequence joins TRBV3-1 (or the pseudogene TRBV3-2) and TRBJ1-6; D is undetermined. The V gene's germline CDR1 is LGHDT and CDR2 YNNKEL (reference sequence). Between the trimmed V and J ends, which lost 4 bases and 13 bases, there was a span of 17 bases. The CDR3 runs 14 residues. CDR3 amino acids: CASSLTPGSSPLHF. The CDR3 coding sequence is TGTGCCAGCAGCCTGACGCCCGGGTCCAGTCCCCTCCACTTT.

This rearrangement joins TRBV9 to TRBJ2-1; 8 bases agree with TRBD1. Germline CDR1 and CDR2: SGDLS and YYNGEE. The CDR3 runs to 13 residues. The junction had 6 bases not matched to a gene; V was cut back by 4 bases and J by 9 bases. CDR3 DNA sequence: TGTGCCAGCAGCACGAGACAGGGGACTGAGCAGTTCTTC. Translation gives CASSTRQGTEQFF.

The chain combines TRBV19 with TRBJ1-5; 8 nucleotides align to TRBD1. The CDR3 runs 13 residues. Germline V gene data show CDR1 as LNHDA and CDR2 as SQIVND (reference sequence). V trimming: 3 bases; J trimming: 7 bases; junction bases outside the gene matches: 2. CDR3 nucleotides: TGTGCCAGTAGTATCAGGGGGCAACAGCCCCAGCATTTT. Protein product: CASSIRGQQPQHF.

The chain uses TRBV28 and TRBJ2-1; D might be TRBD1 (6 bases). This CDR3 spans 16 amino acids. Germline assignment: CDR1 MDHEN and CDR2 SYDVKM. V was trimmed by 10 bases and J by 3 bases, leaving 22 bases between them. DNA of the CDR3: TGTGCCACCCAGGGGTACTCGAAAGCAGGCTACAATGAGCAGTTCTTC. Translation gives CATQGYSKAGYNEQFF.

V gene TRBV3-1 (or the pseudogene TRBV3-2) combines with J gene TRBJ1-1; 8 bases are a match to TRBD1. CDR1 and CDR2 from the germline V gene are LGHDT and YNNKEL (reference sequence). The CDR3 sequence is 12 residues long. The ends lost 4 bases at V and 11 bases at J; junction bases unmatched: 6. CDR3 sequence: CASSRTGRYAFF. CDR3 nucleotide sequence: TGTGCCAGCAGCCGGACAGGGAGGTATGCTTTCTTT.